This T cell receptor beta chain came from a study of PD-1 blockade in classical Hodgkin lymphoma. Sequencing used immunoSEQ multiplex PCR; TCRdb keeps in-frame clones, though not all of them. Of 2,000 or so clones listed, around four fifths are singletons. There are 13 residues in the CDR3. CDR1 and CDR2 (germline): SGHTA, FQGTGA. Trimming removed 2 bases at V and 4 bases at J, with 8 bases between. This sample's time point: cycle 4 day 1 (C4D1), after around six weeks of nivolumab. Autologous stem cell transplantation was followed by relapse in every patient, and brentuximab vedotin exposure varied. The study purified CD4+ T cells from thawed PBMCs using magnetic negative selection.

This sequence was found in a human donor with classical Hodgkin lymphoma. Specimen: CD4+ T cells from blood, collected before the fourth cycle of nivolumab. This chain links TRBV7-3 with TRBJ1-2; TRBD1 is a possible D gene (6 bases). The CDR3 loop is CASSLAGAYGYTF. CDR3 nucleotide sequence: TGTGCCAGCAGCTTAGCAGGGGCCTATGGCTACACCTTC.